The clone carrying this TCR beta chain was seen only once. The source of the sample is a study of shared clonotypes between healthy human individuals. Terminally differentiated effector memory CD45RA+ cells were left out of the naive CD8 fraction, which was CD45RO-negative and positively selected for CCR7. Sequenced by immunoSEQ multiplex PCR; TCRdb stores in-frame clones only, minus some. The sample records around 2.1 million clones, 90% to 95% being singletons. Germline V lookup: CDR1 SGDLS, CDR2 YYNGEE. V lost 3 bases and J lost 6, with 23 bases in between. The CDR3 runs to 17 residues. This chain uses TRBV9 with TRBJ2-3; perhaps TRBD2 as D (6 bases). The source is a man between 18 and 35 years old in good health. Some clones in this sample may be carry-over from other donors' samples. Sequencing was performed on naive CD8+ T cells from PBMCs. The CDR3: CASSDYGGAVKGDTQYF. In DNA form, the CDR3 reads TGTGCCAGCAGCGACTACGGGGGAGCGGTCAAAGGCGATACGCAGTATTTT.